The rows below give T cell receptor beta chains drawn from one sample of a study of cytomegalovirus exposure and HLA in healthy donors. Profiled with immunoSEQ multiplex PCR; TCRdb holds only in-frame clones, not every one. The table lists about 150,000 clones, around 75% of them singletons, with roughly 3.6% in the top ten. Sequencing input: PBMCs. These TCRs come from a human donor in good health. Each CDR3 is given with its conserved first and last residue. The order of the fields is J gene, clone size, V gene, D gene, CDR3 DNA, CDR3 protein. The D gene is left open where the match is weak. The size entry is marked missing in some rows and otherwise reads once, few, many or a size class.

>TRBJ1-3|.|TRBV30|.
TGTGCCTGGAGTGTTTTAGGAAACACCATATATTTT
CAWSVLGNTIYF
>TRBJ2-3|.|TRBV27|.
TGTGCCAGCAGTTTATCCCCAGGGAATACAGATACGCAGTATTTT
CASSLSPGNTDTQYF
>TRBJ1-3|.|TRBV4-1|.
TGCGCCAGCAGCCAAGAGGGTTCGGACAGCGGCCGGCTGAGCTCTGGAAACACCATATATTTT
CASSQEGSDSGRLSSGNTIYF
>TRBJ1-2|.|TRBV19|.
TGTGCCACCCAGGGATATGGCTACACCTTC
CATQGYGYTF
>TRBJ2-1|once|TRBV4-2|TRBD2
TGTGCCAGCAGCGCTCGACTAGCGGATTCCTACAATGAGCAGTTCTTC
CASSARLADSYNEQFF
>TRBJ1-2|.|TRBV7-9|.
TGTGCCAGCAGCCCAGGTCCCCGTCTCTATGGCTACACCTTC
CASSPGPRLYGYTF
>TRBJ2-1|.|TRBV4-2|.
TGTGCCAGCAGCCAAGAGATAGGGGCACCCAATGAGCAGTTCTTC
CASSQEIGAPNEQFF
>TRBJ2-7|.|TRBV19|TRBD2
TGTGCCAGTAGTATTACACTAGCGGGTTCCAACTCCTACGAGCAGTACTTC
CASSITLAGSNSYEQYF
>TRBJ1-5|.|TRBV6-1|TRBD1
TGTGCCAGCAGGTGGACAGGGATCTATCAGCCCCAGCATTTT
CASRWTGIYQPQHF
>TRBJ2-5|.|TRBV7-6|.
TGTGCCAGCAGCTTAAGGGTAGCGGAGAGGGGCCAAGAGACCCAGTACTTC
CASSLRVAERGQETQYF
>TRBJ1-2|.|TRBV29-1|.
TGCAGCGTTGCAGAGGGCCTTGCAGGGGATGGCTACACCTTC
CSVAEGLAGDGYTF
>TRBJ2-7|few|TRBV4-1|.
TGCGCCAGCAGCCAAGGAAGTGTAGACGAGCAGTACTTC
CASSQGSVDEQYF
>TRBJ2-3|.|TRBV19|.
TGTGCCAGTAACCTGGCGGGGCCCATAAGAGAGCAGTATTTT
CASNLAGPIREQYF
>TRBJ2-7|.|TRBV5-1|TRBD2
TGCGCCAGCAGTTGGGGGTCCGGGACTAGCTCCACGGAGCAGTACTTC
CASSWGSGTSSTEQYF
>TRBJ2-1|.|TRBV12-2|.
TGTGCAAGTCGCTCCCCGACTAGCGGGAGGCCTCTATCCTACAATGAGCAGTTCTTC
CASRSPTSGRPLSYNEQFF
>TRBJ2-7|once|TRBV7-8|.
TGTGCCAGCAGCTTACTGACTTTAAGCTCCTACGAGCAGTACTTC
CASSLLTLSSYEQYF
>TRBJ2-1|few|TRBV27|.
TGTGCCAGCAGTAGACGTACAGGGCTCCCCTACAATGAGCAGTTCTTC
CASSRRTGLPYNEQFF